This paragraph reports one TCR beta chain. This clone was seen a few times. The antigen it recognizes is unknown. Base qualities are not provided; no much larger clone lies one nucleotide away. Library preparation employed the immunoSEQ multiplex PCR assay. A mixture of 60 forward primers for TCR Vbeta segments and 13 reverse primers for TCR Jbeta segments was used in the multiplex PCR. The CDR3 region of rearranged TCR beta genes was amplified from genomic DNA with a multiplex PCR assay. On the Illumina HiSeq System, the amplified TCR beta libraries were sequenced as 87-base-pair reads. The source study handled its data this way. In a later analysis, tens of millions of unique TCR beta chains were counted across the 500 to 700 repertoires, and roughly 11 million of these chains were shared by at least two donors. Raw reads were error-corrected and collapsed into unique sequences by a nearest-neighbor algorithm in which closely related sequences were merged to remove PCR and sequencing errors. V, D and J gene segments were assigned by aligning CDR3 sequences to IMGT reference sequences. For a sequence to be retained, at least a six-nucleotide match to both a V gene segment and a J gene segment was required. A rearrangement was called productive if the CDR3 had no stop codons and remained in frame with V and J, and every other rearrangement was called non-productive. CDR3 was defined according to IMGT convention as the region running from the second conserved V-encoded cysteine to the conserved J-encoded phenylalanine. Sequences without an unambiguous match to a single V gene segment were excluded from the earlier analysis of almost 600 of the donors. An earlier analysis of some 500 of the donors classified V segments as functional when productive rearrangements were above 56.7% and as segregating when the standard deviation between donors was above 5%. To diagnose cytomegalovirus status from the catalog of TCR beta chain sequences, a statistical classification framework was built. A later analysis assigned V and J genes by comparing TCR nucleotide sequences with IMGT/GENE-DB human TR gene sequences. A later analysis assigned CDR3 sequences and most-parsimonious VDJ recombination scenarios with the TCRdist pipeline. A later analysis defined each TCR beta chain by its CDR3 amino acid sequence plus V-gene family, and excluded reads lacking a unique V-gene family. To address suspected cross-contamination and a sequencing artifact, a later analysis removed 550 to 750 highly shared, low-generation-probability nucleotide sequences. In a later analysis, a clonal expansion index was calculated for each public chain from normalized within-repertoire ranks of inferred template counts. In a later analysis, generation probabilities were computed with a VDJ recombination model fitted to out-of-frame rearrangements, and the resulting probabilities were checked against IGoR. Hypergeometric tests were used in a later analysis to score TCR-TCR, TCR-HLA and TCR-CMV co-occurrence, with a repertoire-size bias correction applied to the TCR pairs. False discovery rates were estimated in a later analysis by permuting HLA or CMV assignments 20 times. A later analysis grouped co-occurring TCRs with DBSCAN, adding TCRdist sequence similarity when clustering within HLA-allele-positive subsets. Repertoires with fewer than 30,000 or more than 120,000 public chains, plus five repertoires with anomalous nucleotide sharing, were excluded from co-occurrence clustering. Drawn from immuneACCESS, this table holds only the in-frame rearrangements with V and J called that TCRdb kept. Clones are partly lost; checked studies trace under half to an unresolved V gene and leave the rest unexplained. V and J calls and clone size are as listed in that table; D and trimming were resolved from the DNA. Present in this sample are 120,000 or so clones, more than 70% of which were seen just once. The ten largest clones capture around 3.7% of the sample.

The cohort consisted of approximately 690 healthy bone marrow donors. At the time of sampling, all cohort members were nominally healthy, though unrecorded immune exposures were likely present. The donor tested CMV seronegative and was one of the 352 seronegative cohort members. Every donor gave a peripheral blood sample, and the peripheral blood mononuclear cells from that sample were used for TCR beta sequencing. Genomic DNA was extracted from the blood cell samples with the Qiagen DNeasy Blood Extraction Kit. The CDR3 holds 15 amino acids from the cysteine to the phenylalanine. CDR3 DNA only is kept here, 45 bases in frame from base 1. Based on the germline V gene, the CDR1 and CDR2 sequences are MNHEY and SVGAGI. The trim is 6 bases for V and 4 bases for J, with a gap of 18 bases between the germline ends. The data were obtained in a study of cytomegalovirus exposure and HLA in healthy donors (dated 2017 in TCRdb). Regarding the research as a whole: In an earlier analysis of around 540 of the donors, 276 Gb of sequence data and some 100 million unique TCR beta sequences from 150 million to 200 million T cells were reported. Every repertoire in the discovery cohort had been generated on one and the same sequencing platform. Among about 370 genotyped donors of the cohort, an average of roughly 230,000 unique TCR beta nucleotide sequences was sequenced per donor, of which approximately 18% were non-productive. Four or five DR-DQ haplotypes were handled as single units for association and clustering, since linkage in the cohort was strong. The study aimed to test whether signatures of past pathogen exposure could be identified by cataloging public T cell receptors. Approximately 300 gigabases of sequencing data and 70 million to 95 million unique TCR sequences made up an early release that covered nearly 650 HLA-typed donors. To predict cytomegalovirus infection status, the study brought together high-throughput TCR immunosequencing, statistical association of individual TCRs with disease status, and machine learning. In the later analysis, no new phenotypic data were used to find candidate immune exposures; instead, reliance was placed on TCR beta sequences and their occurrence across donors. Class I and class II HLA loci were covered by the typing at four-digit resolution. In a later genetic analysis, genome-wide SNP genotypes for about 55% of the 666 donors were used, and that subset was treated as a discovery cohort. In an earlier analysis of 550 to 700 of the donors, high-throughput TCR beta sequencing was used to judge whether each TCR beta V gene segment behaved as functional or pseudogenic. Donor age, sex, ethnicity and CMV serostatus were compiled alongside the repertoire data. In a later analysis, previously published TCR beta repertoires from more than 500 donors were re-analyzed and high-resolution HLA genotyping was added so that TCR occurrence patterns could be studied. The number of typed donors differed by locus: about 629-640 for A, B, C, DRB1 and DQB1; some 500 for DQA1; 606 for DPA1; and about 450 for DPB1. A separate validation cohort of some 130 different subjects was used in addition to the approximately 700-subject first cohort. The study used immunosequencing to profile the T cell repertoires of 666 subjects and linked those repertoires to cytomegalovirus serostatus. Among the roughly 380 genotyped donors, around 81% belonged to the genetic ancestry cluster associated with self-reported Caucasian donors. General conclusions and limits of the study: HLA typing was unavailable for some donors at each locus, so association tests used only the typed subset. Correlated functional status among segregating V segments might be attributable to linkage disequilibrium, but an unknown experimental factor could not be ruled out. Several of the top co-occurrence clusters appeared to be linked to parvovirus B19, influenza, CMV and Epstein-Barr virus, according to a later analysis. A cluster of highly shared sequence variants was judged likely to be a technical artifact of the sequencing pipeline. According to a later analysis, most CMV-associated TCR beta chains appeared to be HLA-restricted, and the HLA associations seemed to be driven largely by CMV exposure. In this cohort, only TCR beta chains were sequenced, and detectable features were limited by the absence of alpha or paired-chain data. In a later analysis, HLA-associated TCR beta chains were found to be more clonally expanded and to have lower generation probabilities than equally common non-associated chains. A further reported finding was that TCR beta sequences accurately predicted the HLA-A and HLA-B alleles for most subjects in the first cohort. Sequencing depth was assumed to be roughly uniform across donors in the presence/absence analyses, though that assumption may not hold. In a later analysis, TCR association rates were found to vary across HLA loci, with the most associated TCRs seen for DRB1 alleles and the fewest for HLA-C alleles. While some public TCRs were present in many individuals, most TCR sequences turned up only very rarely across donors. The 87-base-pair reads could not distinguish some IMGT-functional V segments, including TRBV6-2 and TRBV6-3, so those segments were excluded. In the study, 150 to 200 TCR beta chains were listed as associated with cytomegalovirus. Assigning TCR associations to individual alleles was difficult when HLA alleles, especially DR and DQ, strongly co-occurred. The authors suggested that the approach could potentially be generalized to other disease states and immunological phenotypes. In vitro tests confirmed that a few of the cytomegalovirus-associated TCR beta chains recognize cytomegalovirus antigens. The classifier was reported to diagnose cytomegalovirus status with high specificity and sensitivity in both the original and validation cohorts. CMV serostatus was the only immune exposure information available for the cohort. An earlier analysis of several hundred of the donors showed that most TCR beta V segments appeared in productive rearrangements either about 87% or about 30% of the time, which broadly matched IMGT annotations. Roughly 17 rarely observed V segments, including chromosome 9 orphons, were excluded from the earlier analysis of several hundred of the donors because counts were too low. Compared with the roughly 700-donor mean, donors in an Asian-associated ancestry cluster had fewer N-insertions in productive TCRs, according to a later genetic analysis. An association between a missense DCLRE1C variant and V-gene and J-gene trimming of TCR beta chains was found in a later genetic analysis and replicated in an independent cohort. In a later analysis, 16,951 TCR beta sequences were associated with specific HLA alleles at a false discovery rate of 0.05.

The TCR comes from a man aged 25 to 40 in good health and CMV-seronegative. Sample: PBMCs. Recombination linked TRBV6-5 to TRBJ1-1; no confident D gene assignment can be made. The CDR3 protein sequence reads: CASSRQGKGGTEAFF. The DNA reads TGTGCCAGCAGCCGACAAGGAAAGGGAGGCACTGAAGCTTTCTTT.